This T cell receptor beta chain appears in the sequencing data of a study of graft-versus-host responses after intestinal transplantation. Study-wide context: Recipients uniformly received anti-thymocyte globulin induction, followed by tacrolimus and steroids for 2 to 4 years.

General study points: Researchers found GvH clones in recipient marrow, and some showed up first in ileum or blood. Association was observed between peak circulating GvH clone levels and early post-transplant HvG declines. Allografts carried high graft-versus-host to host-versus-graft clonal ratios in patients having graft-donor T cell macrochimerism.

CDR3 length: 17 residues. With 0 bases removed from V and 0 bases from J, the gap between germline ends came to 13 bases. From germline, CDR1 is SGDLS and CDR2 YYNGEE. Sequencing used immunoSEQ multiplex PCR; TCRdb keeps in-frame clones, though not all of them. The sample lists more than 85,000 clones; around 93% were seen once. This clone appeared a single time. Its antigen is still unknown. The sequenced sample was unstimulated CD8+ T cells sorted from spleen or lymph node cells, obtained before intestinal transplant. This clonotype was sampled from a human donor who received an intestinal transplant. The chain employs TRBV9 and TRBJ2-1; the D gene is possibly TRBD2 (6 bases). The CDR3 region is CASSVVASAPSYNEQFF. As DNA, the CDR3 is TGTGCCAGCAGCGTAGTTGCTAGCGCTCCCTCCTACAATGAGCAGTTCTTC.